This T cell receptor (beta chain) was sequenced for a study of memory CD4+ T cells and cytomegalovirus serostatus. Across the study: Of the healthy Belgian adults, roughly ten were CMV seropositive and 20 to 30 seronegative. Study conclusions and caveats: CD4+ memory repertoires contained about 40% of the roughly 150 reported CMV TCRbeta sequences. The CMV-associated TCR signature appears largely within the CD4+ memory repertoire.

The table came from immunoSEQ multiplex PCR; TCRdb's copy has only in-frame clones and leaves some out. The sample lists about 50,000 clones, roughly 80% occurring once. Turning to this clone: No antigen is known for it.

Per germline, CDR1 SGHVS and CDR2 FQNEAQ. Trimming cost V 3 bases and J 4 bases; bases outside gene matches: 6. This CDR3 is 15 amino acids long. The sort gate was single viable CD3+CD4+CD8-CD45RO+ cells for memory CD4+ T cells. CMV serostatus came from serum IgG against pp150, pp28, p38, p52. Sequenced input: memory CD4+ T cells from blood. The sequence was collected from an adult in good health and CMV-seronegative. The V and J genes are TRBV7-8 and TRBJ2-7; TRBD2 matches at 10 bases. The CDR3 sequence is CASSFKREGRYEQYF. CDR3 bases: TGTGCCAGCAGCTTCAAGCGGGAGGGCCGATACGAGCAGTACTTC. Combining the CDR3 with reference TRBV7-8 and TRBJ2-7 gives the whole variable domain GAGVSQSPRYKVAKRGQDVALRCDPISGHVSLFWYQQALGQGPEFLTYFQNEAQLDKSGLPSDRFFAERPEGSVSTLKIQRTQQEDSAVYLCASSFKREGRYEQYFGPGTRLTVT.